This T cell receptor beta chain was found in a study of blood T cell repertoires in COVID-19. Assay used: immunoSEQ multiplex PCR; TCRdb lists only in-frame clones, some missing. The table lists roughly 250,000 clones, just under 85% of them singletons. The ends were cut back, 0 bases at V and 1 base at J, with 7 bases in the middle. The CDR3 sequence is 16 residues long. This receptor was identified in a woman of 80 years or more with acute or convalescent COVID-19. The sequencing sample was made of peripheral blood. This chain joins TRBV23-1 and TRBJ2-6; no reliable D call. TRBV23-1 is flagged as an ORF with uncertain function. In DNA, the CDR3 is TGCGCCAGCAGTCAATCTACGGAGTCTGGGGCCAACGTCCTGACTTTC. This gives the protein CASSQSTESGANVLTF.